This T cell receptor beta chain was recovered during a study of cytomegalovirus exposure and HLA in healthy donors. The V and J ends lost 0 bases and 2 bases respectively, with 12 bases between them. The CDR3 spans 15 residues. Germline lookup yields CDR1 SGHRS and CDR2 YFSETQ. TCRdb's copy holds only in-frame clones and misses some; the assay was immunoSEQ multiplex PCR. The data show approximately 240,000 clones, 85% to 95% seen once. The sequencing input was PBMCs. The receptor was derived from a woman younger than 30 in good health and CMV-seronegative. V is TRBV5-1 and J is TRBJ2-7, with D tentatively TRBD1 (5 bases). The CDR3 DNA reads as TGCGCCAGCAGCTTGGGGACCGACAGAGCCTACGAGCAGTACTTC. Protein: CASSLGTDRAYEQYF. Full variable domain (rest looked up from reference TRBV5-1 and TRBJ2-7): KAGVTQTPRYLIKTRGQQVTLSCSPISGHRSVSWYQQTPGQGLQFLFEYFSETQRNKGNFPGRFSGRQFSNSRSEMNVSTLELGDSALYLCASSLGTDRAYEQYFGPGTRLTVT.